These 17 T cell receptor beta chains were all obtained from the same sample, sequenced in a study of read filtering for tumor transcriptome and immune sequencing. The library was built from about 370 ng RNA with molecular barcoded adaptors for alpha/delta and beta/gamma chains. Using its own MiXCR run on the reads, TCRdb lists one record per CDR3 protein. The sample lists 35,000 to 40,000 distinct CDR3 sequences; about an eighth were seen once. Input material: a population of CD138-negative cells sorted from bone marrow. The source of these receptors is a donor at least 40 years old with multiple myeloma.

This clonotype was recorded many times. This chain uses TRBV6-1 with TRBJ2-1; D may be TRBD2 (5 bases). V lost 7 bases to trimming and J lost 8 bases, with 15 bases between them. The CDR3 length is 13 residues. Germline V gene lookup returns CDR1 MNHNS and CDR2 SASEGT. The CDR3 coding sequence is TGTGCCAGCATGCTATATGGGAGTCATGAGCAGTTCTTC. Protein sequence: CASMLYGSHEQFF.

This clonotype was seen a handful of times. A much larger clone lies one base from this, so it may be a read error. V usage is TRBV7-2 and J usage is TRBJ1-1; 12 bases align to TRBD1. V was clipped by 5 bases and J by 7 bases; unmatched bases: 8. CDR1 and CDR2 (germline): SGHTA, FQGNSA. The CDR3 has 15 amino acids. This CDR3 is CASSPAGTGGIEAFF. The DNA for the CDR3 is TGTGCCAGCAGCCCCGCCGGGACAGGGGGCATTGAAGCTTTCTTT. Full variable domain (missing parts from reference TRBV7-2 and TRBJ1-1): GAGVSQSPSNKVTEKGKDVELRCDPISGHTALYWYRQSLGQGLEFLIYFQGNSAPDKSGLPSDRFSAERTGGSVSTLTIQRTQQEDSAVYLCASSPAGTGGIEAFFGQGTRLTVV.

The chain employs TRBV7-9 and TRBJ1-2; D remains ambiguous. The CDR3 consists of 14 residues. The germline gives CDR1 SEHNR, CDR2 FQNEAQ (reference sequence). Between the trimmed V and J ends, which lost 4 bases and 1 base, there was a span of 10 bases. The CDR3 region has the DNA TGTGCCAGCAGCTCGATCGGGGTTAACTATGGCTACACCTTC. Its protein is CASSSIGVNYGYTF.

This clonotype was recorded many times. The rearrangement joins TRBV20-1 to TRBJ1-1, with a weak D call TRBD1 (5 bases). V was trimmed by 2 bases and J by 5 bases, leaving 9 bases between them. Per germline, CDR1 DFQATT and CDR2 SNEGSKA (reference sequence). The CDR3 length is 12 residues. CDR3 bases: TGCAGTGCTAGATATCAGGGAACTGAAGCTTTCTTT. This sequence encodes CSARYQGTEAFF.

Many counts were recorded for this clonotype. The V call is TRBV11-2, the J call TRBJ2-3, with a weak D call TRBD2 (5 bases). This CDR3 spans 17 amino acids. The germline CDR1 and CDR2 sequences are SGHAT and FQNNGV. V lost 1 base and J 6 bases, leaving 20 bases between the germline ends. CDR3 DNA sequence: TGTGCCAGCAGCTTAGGGGGTCTGCGGGCGCGTCTGGATACGCAGTATTTT. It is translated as CASSLGGLRARLDTQYF.

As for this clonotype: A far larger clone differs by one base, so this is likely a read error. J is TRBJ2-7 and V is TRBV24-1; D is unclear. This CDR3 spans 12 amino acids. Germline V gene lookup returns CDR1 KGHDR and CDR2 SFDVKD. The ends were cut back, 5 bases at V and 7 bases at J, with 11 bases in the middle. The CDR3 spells CATSGWSNEQYF. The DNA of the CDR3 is TGTGCCACCAGTGGATGGAGCAATGAGCAGTACTTC.

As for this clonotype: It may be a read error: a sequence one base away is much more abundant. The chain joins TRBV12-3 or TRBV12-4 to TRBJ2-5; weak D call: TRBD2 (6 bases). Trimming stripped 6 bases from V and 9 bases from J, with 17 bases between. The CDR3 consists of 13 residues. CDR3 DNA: TGTGCCAGCAGGAGAGGACGAAGGGAGGCCCAGTACTTC. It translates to CASRRGRREAQYF.

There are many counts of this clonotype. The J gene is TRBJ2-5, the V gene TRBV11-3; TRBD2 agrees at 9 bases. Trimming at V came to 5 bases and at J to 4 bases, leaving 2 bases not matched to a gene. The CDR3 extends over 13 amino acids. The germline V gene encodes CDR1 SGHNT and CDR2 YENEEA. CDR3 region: CASSISGRETQYF. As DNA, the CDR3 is TGTGCCAGCAGCATTAGCGGGAGAGAGACCCAGTACTTC.

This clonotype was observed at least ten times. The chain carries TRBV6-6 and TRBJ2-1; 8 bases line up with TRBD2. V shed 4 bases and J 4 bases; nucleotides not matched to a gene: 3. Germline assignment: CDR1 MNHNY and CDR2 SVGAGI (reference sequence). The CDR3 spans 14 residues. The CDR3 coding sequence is TGTGCCAGCAGTTGGGGGACTAGGTACAATGAGCAGTTCTTC. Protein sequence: CASSWGTRYNEQFF.

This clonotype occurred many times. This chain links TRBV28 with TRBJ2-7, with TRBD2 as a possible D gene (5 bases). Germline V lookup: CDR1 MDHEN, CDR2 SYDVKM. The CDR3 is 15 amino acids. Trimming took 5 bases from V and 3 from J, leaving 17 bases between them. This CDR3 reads CASSALLAKDYEQYF. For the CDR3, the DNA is TGTGCCAGCAGTGCTTTGTTAGCGAAGGACTACGAGCAGTACTTC. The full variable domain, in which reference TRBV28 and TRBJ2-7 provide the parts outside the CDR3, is DVKVTQSSRYLVKRTGEKVFLECVQDMDHENMFWYRQDPGLGLRLIYFSYDVKMKEKGDIPEGYSVSREKKERFSLILESASTNQTSMYLCASSALLAKDYEQYFGPGTRLTVT.

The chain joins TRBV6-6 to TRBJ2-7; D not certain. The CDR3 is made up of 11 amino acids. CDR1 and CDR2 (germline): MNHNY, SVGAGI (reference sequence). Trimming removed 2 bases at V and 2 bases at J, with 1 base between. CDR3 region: CASSYTYEQYF. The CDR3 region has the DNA TGTGCCAGCAGTTACACCTACGAGCAGTACTTC.

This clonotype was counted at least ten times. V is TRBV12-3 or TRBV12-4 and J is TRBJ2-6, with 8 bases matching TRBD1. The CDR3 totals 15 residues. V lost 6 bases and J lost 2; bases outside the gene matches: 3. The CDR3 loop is CASRLDRAGANVLTF. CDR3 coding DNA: TGTGCCAGCAGACTGGACAGGGCTGGGGCCAACGTCCTGACTTTC.

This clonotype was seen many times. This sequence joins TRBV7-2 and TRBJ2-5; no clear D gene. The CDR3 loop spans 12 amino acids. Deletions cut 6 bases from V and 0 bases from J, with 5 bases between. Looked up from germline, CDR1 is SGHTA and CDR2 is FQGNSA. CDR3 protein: CASSLYQETQYF. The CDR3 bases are TGTGCCAGCAGTCTGTACCAAGAGACCCAGTACTTC.

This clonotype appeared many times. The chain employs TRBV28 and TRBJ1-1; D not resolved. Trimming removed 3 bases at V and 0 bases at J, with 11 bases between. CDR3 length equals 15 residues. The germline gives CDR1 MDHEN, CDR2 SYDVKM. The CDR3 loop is CASSFSGLLNTEAFF. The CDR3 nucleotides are TGTGCCAGCAGTTTTAGTGGTCTCCTGAACACTGAAGCTTTCTTT. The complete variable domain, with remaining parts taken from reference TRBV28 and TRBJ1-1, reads DVKVTQSSRYLVKRTGEKVFLECVQDMDHENMFWYRQDPGLGLRLIYFSYDVKMKEKGDIPEGYSVSREKKERFSLILESASTNQTSMYLCASSFSGLLNTEAFFGQGTRLTVV.

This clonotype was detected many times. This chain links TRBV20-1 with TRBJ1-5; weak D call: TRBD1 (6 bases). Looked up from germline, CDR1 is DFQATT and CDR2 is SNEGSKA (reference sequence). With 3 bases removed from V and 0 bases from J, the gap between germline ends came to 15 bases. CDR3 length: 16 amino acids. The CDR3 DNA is TGCAGTGCTAGGGGATTCGGACAGTTTAGCAATCAGCCCCAGCATTTT. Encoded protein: CSARGFGQFSNQPQHF.

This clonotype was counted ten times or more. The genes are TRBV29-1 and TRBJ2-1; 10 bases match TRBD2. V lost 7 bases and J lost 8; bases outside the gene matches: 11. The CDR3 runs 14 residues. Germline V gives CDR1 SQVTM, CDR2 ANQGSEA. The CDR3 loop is CSARAPSGSHEQFF. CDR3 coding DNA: TGCAGCGCCCGGGCGCCTAGCGGGAGCCATGAGCAGTTCTTC.

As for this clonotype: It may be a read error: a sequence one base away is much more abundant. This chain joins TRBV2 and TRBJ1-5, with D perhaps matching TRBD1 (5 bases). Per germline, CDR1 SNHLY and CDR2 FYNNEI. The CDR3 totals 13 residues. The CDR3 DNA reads TGTGTCAGCAGTGGGGACAGCAATCAGCCCCAGCATTTT. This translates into CVSSGDSNQPQHF. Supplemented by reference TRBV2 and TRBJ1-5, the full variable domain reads EPEVTQTPSHQVTQMGQEVILRCVPISNHLYFYWYRQILGQKVEFLVSFYNNEISEKSEIFDDQFSVERPDGSNFTLKIRSTKLEDSAMYFCVSSGDSNQPQHFGDGTRLSIL.